The subject of this entry is one TCR beta chain. Trimming removed 5 bases from V and 4 bases from J, with 23 bases in between. From germline, CDR1 is SGHVS and CDR2 FQNEAQ. This CDR3 comprises 18 residues. The data were taken from a study of response to subunit inactivated influenza vaccine. TCRdb reprocessed the RT-PCR reads via MiXCR and lists one record per CDR3 protein. The sample yields about 480,000 distinct CDR3 sequences, 25% seen once. The receptor comes from a man aged 45-60 years who received an inactivated influenza vaccine. The rearrangement links TRBV7-8 to TRBJ2-2; D not certain. The input for sequencing was CD4+ T cells sorted from PBMCs, taken 4 to 6 days after vaccination. CDR3 DNA sequence: TGTGCCAGCAGCGTAGGAATCCGGGCCCAGATCTCCACCGGGGAGCTGTTTTTT. Its protein product is CASSVGIRAQISTGELFF.